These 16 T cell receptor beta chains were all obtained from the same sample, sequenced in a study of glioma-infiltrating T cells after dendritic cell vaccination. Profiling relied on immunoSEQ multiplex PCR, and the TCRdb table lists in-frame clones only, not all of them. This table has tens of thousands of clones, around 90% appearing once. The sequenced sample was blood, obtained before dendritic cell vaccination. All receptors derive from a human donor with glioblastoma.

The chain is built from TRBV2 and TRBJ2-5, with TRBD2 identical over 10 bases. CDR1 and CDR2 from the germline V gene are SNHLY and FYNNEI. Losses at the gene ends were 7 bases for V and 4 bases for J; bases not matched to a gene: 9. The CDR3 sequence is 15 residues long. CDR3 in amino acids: CASKWTSGGAETQYF. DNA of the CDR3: TGTGCCAGCAAATGGACTAGCGGAGGGGCAGAGACCCAGTACTTC.

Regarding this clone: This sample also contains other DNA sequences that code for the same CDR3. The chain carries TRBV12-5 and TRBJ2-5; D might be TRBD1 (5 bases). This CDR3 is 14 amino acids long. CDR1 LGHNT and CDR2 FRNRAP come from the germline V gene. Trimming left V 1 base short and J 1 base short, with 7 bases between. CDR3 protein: CASGLGGPQETQYF. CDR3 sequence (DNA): TGTGCTAGTGGTTTGGGGGGCCCCCAAGAGACCCAGTACTTC.

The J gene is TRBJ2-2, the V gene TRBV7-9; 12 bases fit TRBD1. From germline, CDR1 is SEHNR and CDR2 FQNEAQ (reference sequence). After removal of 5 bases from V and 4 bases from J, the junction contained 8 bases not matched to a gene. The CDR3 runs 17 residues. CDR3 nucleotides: TGTGCCAGCAGCCCCCCGGGACAGGGGGCCCTCACCGGGGAGCTGTTTTTT. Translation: CASSPPGQGALTGELFF. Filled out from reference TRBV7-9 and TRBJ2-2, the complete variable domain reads DTGVSQNPRHKITKRGQNVTFRCDPISEHNRLYWYRQTLGQGPEFLTYFQNEAQLEKSRLLSDRFSAERPKGSFSTLEIQRTEQGDSAMYLCASSPPGQGALTGELFFGEGSRLTVL.

The CDR3 DNA is TGTGCCAGCAGGCCTTATTCAAGCGGCCAGTACTTC. Amino acids: CASRPYSSGQYF. This chain links TRBV2 with TRBJ2-5; tentative D call: TRBD2 (5 bases). This CDR3 contains 12 residues. Germline lookup yields CDR1 SNHLY and CDR2 FYNNEI. Trimming took 6 bases from V and 10 from J, leaving 15 bases between them. Drawing the rest from reference TRBV2 and TRBJ2-5, the complete variable domain is EPEVTQTPSHQVTQMGQEVILRCVPISNHLYFYWYRQILGQKVEFLVSFYNNEISEKSEIFDDQFSVERPDGSNFTLKIRSTKLEDSAMYFCASRPYSSGQYFGPGTRLLVL.

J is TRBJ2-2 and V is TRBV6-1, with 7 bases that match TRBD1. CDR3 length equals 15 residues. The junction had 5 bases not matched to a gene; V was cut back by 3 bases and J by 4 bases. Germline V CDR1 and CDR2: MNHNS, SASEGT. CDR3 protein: CASSDEGASTGELFF. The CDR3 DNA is TGTGCCAGCAGTGATGAGGGGGCGAGCACCGGGGAGCTGTTTTTT.

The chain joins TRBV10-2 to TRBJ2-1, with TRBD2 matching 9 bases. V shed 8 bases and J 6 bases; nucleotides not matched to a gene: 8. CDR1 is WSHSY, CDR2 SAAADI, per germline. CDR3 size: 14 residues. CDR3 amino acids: CASGLAGAGNEQFF. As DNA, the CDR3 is TGCGCCAGCGGATTAGCGGGAGCCGGCAATGAGCAGTTCTTC.

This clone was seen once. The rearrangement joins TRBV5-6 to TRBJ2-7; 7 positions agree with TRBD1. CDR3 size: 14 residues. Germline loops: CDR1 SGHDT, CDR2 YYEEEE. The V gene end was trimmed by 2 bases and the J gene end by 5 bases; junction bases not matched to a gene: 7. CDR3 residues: CASSLPTGTHEQYF. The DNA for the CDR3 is TGTGCCAGCAGCTTACCGACAGGGACCCACGAGCAGTACTTC.

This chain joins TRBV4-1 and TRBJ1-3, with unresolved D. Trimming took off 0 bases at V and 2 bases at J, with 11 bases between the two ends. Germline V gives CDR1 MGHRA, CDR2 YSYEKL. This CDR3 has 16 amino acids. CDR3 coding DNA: TGCGCCAGCAGCCAAGACCCCGTTCAGACTGGAAACACCATATATTTT. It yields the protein CASSQDPVQTGNTIYF.

The chain's CDR3 is CASSPPGRTEAFF. As DNA, the CDR3 is TGTGCCAGCTCACCACCAGGGAGGACTGAAGCTTTCTTT. This chain connects TRBV18 to TRBJ1-1, with D unclear. Trimming left V 0 bases short and J 5 bases short, with 7 bases between. CDR1 and CDR2 from the germline V gene are KGHSH and LQKENI. The CDR3 spans 13 residues.

The CDR3 loop is CASSNQDTQYF. CDR3 in DNA: TGTGCCAGCTCAAATCAAGATACGCAGTATTTT. The gene calls are TRBV18 and TRBJ2-3; D call uncertain. Germline assignment: CDR1 KGHSH and CDR2 LQKENI. The germline V and J ends were trimmed by 5 bases and 5 bases, with 5 bases remaining between them. The CDR3 has 11 amino acids.

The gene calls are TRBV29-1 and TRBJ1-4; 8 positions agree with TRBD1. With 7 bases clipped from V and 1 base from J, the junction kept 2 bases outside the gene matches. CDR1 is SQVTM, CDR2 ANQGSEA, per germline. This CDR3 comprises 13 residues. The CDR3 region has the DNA TGCAGCGCCGGGACAGGAACTAATGAAAAACTGTTTTTT. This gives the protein CSAGTGTNEKLFF.

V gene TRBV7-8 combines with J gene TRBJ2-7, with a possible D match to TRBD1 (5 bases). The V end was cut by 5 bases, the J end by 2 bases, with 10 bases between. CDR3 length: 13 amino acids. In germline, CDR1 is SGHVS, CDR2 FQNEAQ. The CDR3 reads CASSPRVAYEQYF. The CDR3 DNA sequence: TGTGCCAGCAGCCCCAGGGTGGCCTACGAGCAGTACTTC.

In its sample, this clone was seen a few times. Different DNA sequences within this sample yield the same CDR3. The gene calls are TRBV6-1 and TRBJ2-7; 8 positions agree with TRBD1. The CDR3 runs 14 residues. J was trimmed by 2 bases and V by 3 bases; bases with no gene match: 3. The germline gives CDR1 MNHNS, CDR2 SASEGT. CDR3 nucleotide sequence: TGTGCCAGCAGTGATACAGGGGGGCCCTACGAGCAGTACTTC. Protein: CASSDTGGPYEQYF.

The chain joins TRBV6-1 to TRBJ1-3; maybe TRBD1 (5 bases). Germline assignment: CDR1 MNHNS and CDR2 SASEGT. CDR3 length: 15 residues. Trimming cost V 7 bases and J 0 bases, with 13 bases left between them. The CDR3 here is CASTQGAVSGNTIYF. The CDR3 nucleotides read TGTGCCAGCACCCAAGGGGCGGTCTCTGGAAACACCATATATTTT.

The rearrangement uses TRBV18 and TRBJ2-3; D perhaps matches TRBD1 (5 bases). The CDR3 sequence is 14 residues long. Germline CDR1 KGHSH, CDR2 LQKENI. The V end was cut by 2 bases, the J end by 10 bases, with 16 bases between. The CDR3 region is CASSPRSSEGAQYF. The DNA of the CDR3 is TGTGCCAGCTCACCAAGGAGCTCTGAAGGGGCGCAGTATTTT.

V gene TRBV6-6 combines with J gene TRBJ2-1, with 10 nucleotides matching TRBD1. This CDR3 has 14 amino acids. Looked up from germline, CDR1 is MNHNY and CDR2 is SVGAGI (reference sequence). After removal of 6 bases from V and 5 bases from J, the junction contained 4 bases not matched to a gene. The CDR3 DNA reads TGTGCCAGCAGCACCGGGACAGGGGACAATGAGCAGTTCTTC. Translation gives CASSTGTGDNEQFF.